This is a list of T cell receptor beta chains from one sample in a study of cytomegalovirus exposure and HLA in healthy donors. Repertoires were generated with immunoSEQ multiplex PCR, while TCRdb's copy carries only in-frame clones and drops some. The data hold 100,000 to 150,000 clones, with about 76% observed a single time. Input material: PBMCs. The receptor source for this set is a woman aged 40 to 50 in good health and CMV-seronegative. The CDR3 runs from the conserved cysteine through the conserved F or W. The D gene is left open where the match is weak. Clone size is stated in some rows and not others, as once, few, many or a class when expanded.

cdr3_length: 15; d_call: .; clone_size: .; j_call: TRBJ1-1; v_call: TRBV11-3; cdr3_nt: TGTGCCAGCAGCTTAGATGGTGGCAAATCCACTGAAGCTTTCTTT; cdr3_aa: CASSLDGGKSTEAFF
cdr3_length: 17; d_call: .; clone_size: .; j_call: TRBJ1-3; v_call: TRBV7-8; cdr3_nt: TGTGCCAGCAGCTTAGTGGGGAGGGTCCTCTCTGGAAACACCATATATTTT; cdr3_aa: CASSLVGRVLSGNTIYF
cdr3_length: 14; d_call: .; clone_size: .; j_call: TRBJ1-1; v_call: TRBV4-2; cdr3_nt: TGTGCCAGCAGCCGATACCAACAAGACACTGAAGCTTTCTTT; cdr3_aa: CASSRYQQDTEAFF
cdr3_length: 15; d_call: TRBD2; clone_size: .; j_call: TRBJ2-1; v_call: TRBV5-6; cdr3_nt: TGTGCCAGCAGCGTGGGACTAGGTGCATACAATGAGCAGTTCTTC; cdr3_aa: CASSVGLGAYNEQFF
cdr3_length: 14; d_call: .; clone_size: .; j_call: TRBJ2-1; v_call: TRBV2; cdr3_nt: TGTGCCAGATGGGCGACAGGAGTCCACAATGAGCAGTTCTTC; cdr3_aa: CARWATGVHNEQFF
cdr3_length: 14; d_call: .; clone_size: .; j_call: TRBJ1-1; v_call: TRBV7-6; cdr3_nt: TGTGCCAGCAGCTTAGTTGGGGGGAGCACTGAAGCTTTCTTT; cdr3_aa: CASSLVGGSTEAFF
cdr3_length: 14; d_call: .; clone_size: .; j_call: TRBJ2-7; v_call: TRBV6-5; cdr3_nt: TGTGCCAGCAGTTACTTAGGGACAAGCTACGAGCAGTACTTC; cdr3_aa: CASSYLGTSYEQYF
cdr3_length: 19; d_call: TRBD2; clone_size: .; j_call: TRBJ2-2; v_call: TRBV12-5; cdr3_nt: TGTGCTAGTGGTTTCCCCGTTTTTTCGGGGGGGGGATGGACCGGGGAGCTGTTTTTT; cdr3_aa: CASGFPVFSGGGWTGELFF
cdr3_length: 15; d_call: TRBD2; clone_size: .; j_call: TRBJ2-1; v_call: TRBV7-9; cdr3_nt: TGTTCCAGCAGCTTGACTAGCATCTCCTACAATGAGCAGTTCTTC; cdr3_aa: CSSSLTSISYNEQFF
cdr3_length: 16; d_call: .; clone_size: .; j_call: TRBJ2-6; v_call: TRBV18; cdr3_nt: TGTGCCAGCTCAGGGACGGGAGCCTCTGGGGCCAACGTCCTGACTTTC; cdr3_aa: CASSGTGASGANVLTF
cdr3_length: 11; d_call: .; clone_size: .; j_call: TRBJ2-7; v_call: TRBV7-8; cdr3_nt: TGTGCCAGCGCGAAAGCCTACGAGCAGTACTTC; cdr3_aa: CASAKAYEQYF
cdr3_length: 18; d_call: .; clone_size: few; j_call: TRBJ1-1; v_call: TRBV28; cdr3_nt: TGTGCCAGCAGTTTTGTCCCCTCTACCGGGAGACATCATCTTGAAGCTTTCTTT; cdr3_aa: CASSFVPSTGRHHLEAFF
cdr3_length: 13; d_call: .; clone_size: .; j_call: TRBJ1-2; v_call: TRBV6-5; cdr3_nt: TGTGCCAGCAGCCGTGACAGAGTCTATGGCTACACCTTC; cdr3_aa: CASSRDRVYGYTF
cdr3_length: 14; d_call: TRBD1; clone_size: .; j_call: TRBJ1-1; v_call: TRBV7-2; cdr3_nt: TGTGCCAGCAGCACCGACAGGGATCGGACTGAAGCTTTCTTT; cdr3_aa: CASSTDRDRTEAFF
cdr3_length: 16; d_call: TRBD2; clone_size: .; j_call: TRBJ2-2; v_call: TRBV6-4; cdr3_nt: TGTGCCAGCAGAGAGAGAACGGCGGGGGGCACCGGGGAGCTGTTTTTT; cdr3_aa: CASRERTAGGTGELFF
cdr3_length: 13; d_call: TRBD1; clone_size: .; j_call: TRBJ2-7; v_call: TRBV7-7; cdr3_nt: TGTGCTAGCAGCTTACGACAGGGGTACGAGCAGTACTTC; cdr3_aa: CASSLRQGYEQYF
cdr3_length: 16; d_call: TRBD2; clone_size: .; j_call: TRBJ2-3; v_call: TRBV7-3; cdr3_nt: TGTGCCAGCAGCTCGCCGGGGGGACTTAGCACAGATACGCAGTATTTT; cdr3_aa: CASSSPGGLSTDTQYF
cdr3_length: 18; d_call: .; clone_size: .; j_call: TRBJ2-7; v_call: TRBV18; cdr3_nt: TGTGCCAGCTCTGCCGGGGGGAAAACCGGGACAAAACCTTACGAGCAGTACTTC; cdr3_aa: CASSAGGKTGTKPYEQYF
cdr3_length: 13; d_call: .; clone_size: few; j_call: TRBJ1-2; v_call: TRBV25-1; cdr3_nt: TGTGCCAGCAGACCGGGGAGGAGCTATGGCTACACCTTC; cdr3_aa: CASRPGRSYGYTF
cdr3_length: 15; d_call: TRBD1; clone_size: .; j_call: TRBJ1-2; v_call: TRBV2; cdr3_nt: TGTGCCAGCAGTTTCTGGACAGGCCCCAAGTATGGCTACACCTTC; cdr3_aa: CASSFWTGPKYGYTF
cdr3_length: 12; d_call: .; clone_size: .; j_call: TRBJ2-1; v_call: TRBV6-5; cdr3_nt: TGTGCCAGCACCGGAGCCTACAATGAGCAGTTCTTC; cdr3_aa: CASTGAYNEQFF
cdr3_length: 12; d_call: .; clone_size: few; j_call: TRBJ1-1; v_call: TRBV29-1; cdr3_nt: TGCAGCGCTGACAAGCGGGGGGCTGAAGCTTTCTTT; cdr3_aa: CSADKRGAEAFF
cdr3_length: 14; d_call: .; clone_size: .; j_call: TRBJ1-1; v_call: TRBV19; cdr3_nt: TGTGCCAGTAGTATAGCTCTCCGGGAGACTGAAGCTTTCTTT; cdr3_aa: CASSIALRETEAFF
cdr3_length: 14; d_call: .; clone_size: .; j_call: TRBJ1-2; v_call: TRBV6-5; cdr3_nt: TGTGCCAGCAGCCCTGCGACGGAGGAGAGTGGCTACACCTTC; cdr3_aa: CASSPATEESGYTF
cdr3_length: 14; d_call: .; clone_size: .; j_call: TRBJ2-2; v_call: TRBV5-6; cdr3_nt: TGTGCCAGCAGCCCCGGGACTTCAACCGGGGAGCTGTTTTTT; cdr3_aa: CASSPGTSTGELFF
cdr3_length: 15; d_call: .; clone_size: .; j_call: TRBJ1-5; v_call: TRBV19; cdr3_nt: TGTGCCAGCTCTGGGAGGTGGAGGGCCGATCAGCCCCAGCATTTT; cdr3_aa: CASSGRWRADQPQHF
cdr3_length: 15; d_call: TRBD1; clone_size: .; j_call: TRBJ1-2; v_call: TRBV19; cdr3_nt: TGTGCCACCGAACGCCGGGACAGCTCTTTCTATGGCTACACCTTC; cdr3_aa: CATERRDSSFYGYTF
cdr3_length: 15; d_call: TRBD2; clone_size: .; j_call: TRBJ2-3; v_call: TRBV9; cdr3_nt: TGTGCCAGCAGCCCCGGGCCGCGACTAGCGGGTACGCAGTATTTT; cdr3_aa: CASSPGPRLAGTQYF
cdr3_length: 14; d_call: TRBD1; clone_size: .; j_call: TRBJ2-4; v_call: TRBV5-6; cdr3_nt: TGTGCCAGCAGCTCTCGGACAGGGGGAAACATTCAGTACTTC; cdr3_aa: CASSSRTGGNIQYF
cdr3_length: 14; d_call: .; clone_size: .; j_call: TRBJ1-2; v_call: TRBV7-2; cdr3_nt: TGTGCCAGCAGCTTAGCGTTGGAGGGGCATGGCTACACCTTC; cdr3_aa: CASSLALEGHGYTF
cdr3_length: 14; d_call: .; clone_size: few; j_call: TRBJ2-1; v_call: TRBV18; cdr3_nt: TGTGCCAGCTCACCACCGGTTGGGCGGGATGAGCAGTTCTTC; cdr3_aa: CASSPPVGRDEQFF
cdr3_length: 16; d_call: TRBD1; clone_size: .; j_call: TRBJ1-3; v_call: TRBV7-7; cdr3_nt: TGTGCTAGCAGCTTAGGGGGCGCGGGGCTCGGAAACACCATATATTTT; cdr3_aa: CASSLGGAGLGNTIYF
cdr3_length: 14; d_call: .; clone_size: once; j_call: TRBJ2-2; v_call: TRBV4-1; cdr3_nt: TGCGCCAGCAGCCAAGCCGCGGACACCGGGGAGCTGTTTTTT; cdr3_aa: CASSQAADTGELFF
cdr3_length: 16; d_call: TRBD1; clone_size: .; j_call: TRBJ1-2; v_call: TRBV7-9; cdr3_nt: TGTGCCAGCAGCCAGGGGGGCAGGGTCACCCGGTGGGGCTACACCTTC; cdr3_aa: CASSQGGRVTRWGYTF
cdr3_length: 13; d_call: TRBD2; clone_size: .; j_call: TRBJ2-1; v_call: TRBV30; cdr3_nt: TGTGCCTGGAGGAGCGGGGGGGCTGGTGAGCAGTTCTTC; cdr3_aa: CAWRSGGAGEQFF
cdr3_length: 13; d_call: TRBD1; clone_size: .; j_call: TRBJ1-5; v_call: TRBV18; cdr3_nt: TGTGCCAGCTCAGAGACAGGGGCTCAGCCCCAGCATTTT; cdr3_aa: CASSETGAQPQHF
cdr3_length: 16; d_call: TRBD1; clone_size: .; j_call: TRBJ2-1; v_call: TRBV19; cdr3_nt: TGTGCCAGTAGTACGCCGGGACAGGGGGCGACAGGTGAGCAGTTCTTC; cdr3_aa: CASSTPGQGATGEQFF
cdr3_length: 14; d_call: TRBD1; clone_size: .; j_call: TRBJ1-1; v_call: TRBV7-2; cdr3_nt: TGTGCCAGCAGCTTCGGGGACAGGAACACTGAAGCTTTCTTT; cdr3_aa: CASSFGDRNTEAFF
cdr3_length: 15; d_call: TRBD2; clone_size: .; j_call: TRBJ2-1; v_call: TRBV6-5; cdr3_nt: TGTGCCAGCAGTTATGGCGGGGGGGGCCTCGGTGAGCAGTTCTTC; cdr3_aa: CASSYGGGGLGEQFF
cdr3_length: 14; d_call: .; clone_size: .; j_call: TRBJ2-3; v_call: TRBV19; cdr3_nt: TGTGCCAGTGGATCAGGGTACCTCACAGATACGCAGTATTTT; cdr3_aa: CASGSGYLTDTQYF
cdr3_length: 15; d_call: TRBD2; clone_size: once; j_call: TRBJ2-3; v_call: TRBV29-1; cdr3_nt: TGCAGCGTTCCTGATAGCGGGGGGGCCTCAAGTACGCAGTATTTT; cdr3_aa: CSVPDSGGASSTQYF